A single sample gave rise to the 21 T cell receptor beta chains below, sequenced in a study of T cells after yellow fever vaccination. Each CDR3 protein is one row after TCRdb ran MiXCR on the 5' RACE reads. Here the sample spans around 610,000 distinct CDR3 sequences, approximately 13% being singletons. The material sequenced was PBMCs, taken on the day of the yellow fever booster vaccination. Receptor source: a man younger than 45 who received the YFV17D yellow fever vaccine.

There are a few counts of this clonotype. The rearrangement links TRBV12-3 or TRBV12-4 to TRBJ1-4; TRBD1 is a possible D gene (6 bases). Trimming took off 7 bases at V and 4 bases at J, with 13 bases between the two ends. The CDR3 runs to 14 residues. The CDR3 bases are TGTGCCAGCACCTCGACAGGAGTTAATGAAAAACTGTTTTTT. It yields the protein CASTSTGVNEKLFF.

The chain carries TRBV12-3 or TRBV12-4 and TRBJ1-2; D might be TRBD1 (5 bases). V was clipped by 6 bases and J by 3 bases, with 14 bases between them. This CDR3 has 14 amino acids. The DNA of the CDR3 is TGTGCCAGCAGACGATCAGGAGGGGACTATGGCTACACCTTC. Residues: CASRRSGGDYGYTF.

This clonotype turned up a few times. J is TRBJ2-3 and V is TRBV19; a weak D match, TRBD2 (5 bases). The CDR3 is made up of 14 amino acids. The V end lost 7 bases, the J end lost 2 bases, and 13 bases lay between the germline ends. Germline V gives CDR1 LNHDA, CDR2 SQIVND (reference sequence). The CDR3 region has the DNA TGTGCCAGTAAGGTGACTACCAACACAGATACGCAGTATTTT. Translated, it gives CASKVTTNTDTQYF.

This clonotype was counted between two and nine times. This chain connects TRBV7-2 to TRBJ2-7; 7 positions match TRBD1. This CDR3 spans 17 amino acids. V dropped 5 bases and J dropped 3; count of bases not matched to a gene: 16. In germline, CDR1 is SGHTA, CDR2 FQGNSA. DNA of the CDR3: TGTGCCAGCAGCGACAATCAGGACAGGATAAGATTCTACGAGCAGTACTTC. It is translated as CASSDNQDRIRFYEQYF.

This clonotype was counted only a few times. This chain joins TRBV18 and TRBJ2-3; 12 bases align to TRBD1. After removal of 4 bases from V and 4 bases from J, the junction contained 3 bases not matched to a gene. CDR1 is KGHSH and CDR2 is LQKENI in the germline V gene. The CDR3 is 15 residues long. The CDR3 sequence is CASSRDRGPPDTQYF. The DNA of the CDR3 is TGTGCCAGCTCACGGGACAGGGGGCCACCAGATACGCAGTATTTT.

The chain links TRBV7-2 to TRBJ2-7; TRBD1 agrees at 10 bases. Per the germline V gene, CDR1 is SGHTA and CDR2 is FQGNSA. Trimming cost V 5 bases and J 5 bases; bases outside gene matches: 6. CDR3 length equals 14 residues. CDR3 bases: TGTGCCAGCAGCCCCGGGACAGGGGCCCACGAGCAGTACTTC. Translation gives CASSPGTGAHEQYF.

This chain links TRBV18 with TRBJ2-3; D is perhaps TRBD2 (7 bases). The CDR3 length is 16 residues. Germline V CDR1 and CDR2: KGHSH, LQKENI. Trimming cost V 3 bases and J 2 bases, with 15 bases left between them. CDR3 sequence reads: CASSPSGGRPTDTQYF. In DNA, the CDR3 is TGTGCCAGCTCACCCTCGGGGGGCAGGCCCACAGATACGCAGTATTTT.

The chain couples TRBV19 to TRBJ2-1, with 7 positions matching TRBD2. The V gene's germline CDR1 is LNHDA and CDR2 SQIVND (reference sequence). J lost 6 bases, V lost 4 bases, and 12 bases had no gene match. This CDR3 comprises 16 residues. CDR3 region: CASSNPWAGATNEQFF. For the CDR3, the DNA is TGTGCCAGTAGTAACCCTTGGGCGGGAGCAACCAATGAGCAGTTCTTC.

The chain employs TRBV10-1 and TRBJ2-2, with 10 bases that match TRBD1. After removal of 4 bases from V and 7 bases from J, the junction contained 6 bases not matched to a gene. This CDR3 has 15 amino acids. Germline V gene lookup returns CDR1 WNHNN and CDR2 SYGVQD (reference sequence). The DNA of the CDR3 is TGCGCCAGCAGTGTCTCCGGGACAGGGGTCGGGGAGCTGTTTTTT. It yields the protein CASSVSGTGVGELFF.

This clonotype was observed a handful of times. V gene TRBV20-1 combines with J gene TRBJ2-1; the match to TRBD2 covers 12 bases. The J segment lost 8 bases and the V segment lost 5 bases, leaving 7 bases of the junction unmatched. CDR1 and CDR2 (germline): DFQATT, SNEGSKA (reference sequence). This CDR3 spans 14 amino acids. The DNA of the CDR3 is TGCAGTGCTTCATCTAGCGGGAGGGCCTATGAGCAGTTCTTC. Translated: CSASSSGRAYEQFF.

This clonotype has only a few counts. The gene calls are TRBV15 and TRBJ2-1, with 10 bases fitting TRBD2. This CDR3 spans 16 amino acids. The germline V gene has CDR1 LNHNV and CDR2 YYDKDF (reference sequence). V shed 4 bases and J 6 bases; nucleotides not matched to a gene: 9. The DNA for the CDR3 is TGTGCCACCAGCAACCACCTAGCGGGAGTTTCCAATGAGCAGTTCTTC. Amino acid sequence: CATSNHLAGVSNEQFF.

This clonotype was observed once. The junction departs from the called germline gene at one end, perhaps through a read error. The chain carries TRBV12-3 or TRBV12-4 and TRBJ2-2; D tentatively reads TRBD1 or TRBD2 (5 bases each). This CDR3 comprises 13 residues. Written as DNA, the CDR3 is TGTGCCTGCAGTCCTGGGACCGGCGGGGAGCTGTTTTTT. This codes for CACSPGTGGELFF.

V is TRBV5-6 and J is TRBJ2-5; 9 nucleotides line up with TRBD2. V lost 4 bases to trimming and J lost 4 bases; unmatched junction nucleotides: 8. This CDR3 region has 15 residues. Germline V gene data show CDR1 as SGHDT and CDR2 as YYEEEE. The CDR3 is CASSRVSGGGETQYF. CDR3 nucleotide sequence: TGTGCCAGCAGCCGAGTTAGCGGGGGAGGAGAGACCCAGTACTTC.

This clonotype was picked up a small number of times. V is TRBV7-2 and J is TRBJ2-5; D perhaps matches TRBD1 (5 bases). V was clipped by 5 bases and J by 0 bases, with 16 bases between them. Germline V gene data show CDR1 as SGHTA and CDR2 as FQGNSA. The CDR3 spans 16 residues. CDR3 protein: CASSAWGLKNQETQYF. The DNA of the CDR3 is TGTGCCAGCAGCGCCTGGGGCCTCAAAAACCAAGAGACCCAGTACTTC.

This clonotype was picked up a small number of times. The gene calls are TRBV30 and TRBJ2-2, with D unclear. V lost 8 bases and J 3 bases, leaving 10 bases between the germline ends. This CDR3 is 12 amino acids long. Per the germline V gene, CDR1 is GTSNPN and CDR2 is SVGIG (reference sequence). CDR3 sequence reads: CADRGDTGELFF. CDR3 nucleotide sequence: TGTGCCGACCGAGGCGACACCGGGGAGCTGTTTTTT.

The rearrangement uses TRBV6-2 or TRBV6-3 and TRBJ2-2, with TRBD1 as a possible D gene (5 bases). This CDR3 is built from 18 residues. Germline V gene lookup returns CDR1 MNHEY and CDR2 SVGEGT. V lost 1 base to trimming and J lost 5 bases, with 20 bases between them. CDR3 region: CASSYYPAGQGPTGELFF. The CDR3 nucleotides are TGTGCCAGCAGTTACTACCCGGCCGGGCAGGGCCCAACCGGGGAGCTGTTTTTT.

This clonotype was found many times. The chain employs TRBV25-1 and TRBJ2-1; 8 positions match TRBD2. Germline V gives CDR1 MGHDK, CDR2 SYGVNS. The CDR3 length is 10 residues. With 8 bases clipped from V and 14 bases from J, the junction kept 5 bases outside the gene matches. The CDR3: CASETSVKFF. CDR3 nucleotide sequence: TGTGCCAGCGAGACTAGCGTTAAGTTCTTC. Full variable domain (outside the CDR3, taken from reference TRBV25-1 and TRBJ2-1): EADIYQTPRYLVIGTGKKITLECSQTMGHDKMYWYQQDPGMELHLIHYSYGVNSTEKGDLSSESTVSRIRTEHFPLTLESARPSHTSQYLCASETSVKFFGPGTRLTVL.

The sample holds a few counts of this clonotype. CDR3 bases: TGTGCCAGCAGCTTCGCCGGGACAATCAACACCGGGGAGCTGTTTTTT. It codes for CASSFAGTINTGELFF. This chain joins TRBV5-4 and TRBJ2-2; weak D call: TRBD1 (6 bases). The CDR3 loop spans 16 amino acids. Trimming removed 2 bases from V and 2 bases from J, with 13 bases in between. CDR1 is SGHNT and CDR2 is YYREEE in the germline V gene (reference sequence).

This clonotype was counted at least ten times. The chain carries TRBV20-1 and TRBJ2-7; D call uncertain. This CDR3 is built from 11 residues. Trimming removed 0 bases at V and 8 bases at J, with 8 bases between. Germline V gives CDR1 DFQATT, CDR2 SNEGSKA (reference sequence). CDR3 DNA: TGCAGTGCTAGAGATGAACCGCAGCAGTACTTC. Its translation is CSARDEPQQYF.

The V call is TRBV3-1, the J call TRBJ2-7; D is unclear. The V end lost 3 bases, the J end lost 3 bases, and 6 bases lay between the germline ends. The germline V gene has CDR1 LGHDT and CDR2 YNNKEL (reference sequence). The CDR3 is 12 amino acids. CDR3 sequence (DNA): TGTGCCAGCAGCCAGTTACACTACGAGCAGTACTTC. The encoded protein is CASSQLHYEQYF.

This clonotype was counted a few times. This rearrangement joins TRBV19 to TRBJ2-1; 11 bases line up with TRBD2. The CDR3 totals 14 residues. The junction had 8 bases not matched to a gene; V was cut back by 4 bases and J by 12 bases. Germline lookup yields CDR1 LNHDA and CDR2 SQIVND (reference sequence). For the CDR3, the DNA is TGTGCCAGTAGTACCACTAGCGGGAGAGAAGGGCAGTTCTTC. The encoded protein is CASSTTSGREGQFF.